Only a few counts were recorded for the clone carrying this T cell receptor beta chain. Its antigen is unknown. These data come from a study of cytomegalovirus exposure and HLA in healthy donors. The wider study: Among the 370 or so donors who were genotyped, approximately 76% fell in the genetic ancestry cluster that is associated with self-reported Caucasian donors.

PCR used 60 Vbeta primers and 13 Jbeta primers. The repertoire was sequenced with immunoSEQ multiplex PCR; TCRdb's copy has only in-frame clones and lacks some. The sample consists of about 120,000 clones, around three quarters of them appearing once. Study-level points and caveats: A later analysis linked a missense variant in DCLRE1C to the trimming of TCR beta V and J genes. The authors excluded some V segments, including TRBV6-2 and TRBV6-3, as indistinguishable. There were reportedly fewer N-insertions in an Asian-associated ancestry cluster than the roughly 670-donor mean, in a later analysis.

V shed 0 bases, J shed 3 bases, and the junction held 9 bases outside the gene matches. In germline, CDR1 is ENHRY, CDR2 SYGVKD. The CDR3 spans 18 residues. The clonotype comes from a female donor in good health and CMV-seronegative. Sequencing was done on a sample of PBMCs. The rearrangement links TRBV10-3 to TRBJ2-5; 11 bases map to TRBD2. The CDR3 DNA is TGTGCCATCAGTGAGTCGAGTCTAGCGGGGGGTACTAAAGAGACCCAGTACTTC. Its translation: CAISESSLAGGTKETQYF.